The sequence of this T cell receptor beta chain was determined in a study of CD8 T cells in ankylosing spondylitis. Germline CDR1 MNHEY, CDR2 SVGEGT. With 4 bases clipped from V and 5 bases from J, the junction kept 9 bases outside the gene matches. CDR3 length: 15 residues. Using its own MiXCR run on the 5' RACE reads, TCRdb lists one record per CDR3 protein. The top ten hold 0.9% to 1.2% of the sample, which has nearly 350,000 distinct CDR3 sequences, roughly 14% seen once. This clonotype was seen a handful of times. Its target is not known. Study outcomes and limitations: Reported data indicate significant enrichment of disease-linked clones within matched ankylosing spondylitis synovial fluid.

This TCR was recovered from a male donor with ankylosing spondylitis or in good health (not recorded which). The sequenced sample was blood, either unsorted or a sorted T cell fraction (not recorded which). The J gene is TRBJ2-7, the V gene TRBV6-2 or TRBV6-3; 9 nucleotides agree with TRBD1. The CDR3 reads CASSSNDRGNNEQYF. In DNA form, the CDR3 reads TGTGCCAGCAGTTCGAATGACAGGGGGAATAACGAGCAGTACTTC.